This T cell receptor beta chain was sequenced for a study of T cell responses to AZD1222 COVID-19 vaccine. To note about this clone: Its antigen is as yet unknown.

CDR1 is SGHNT and CDR2 is YYREEE in the germline V gene (reference sequence). This CDR3 region has 15 residues. Germline trimming cut 9 bases from V and 0 bases from J; bases unmatched to any gene: 7. Method: immunoSEQ multiplex PCR; TCRdb's copy keeps in-frame clones and lacks some. The sample has approximately 100,000 clones, 80% to 90% seen once. Study-level findings and limits: The study reported that nearly half of spike-specific TCRs target unmutated variant regions. White British donors predominated, females outnumbered males, and clonal diversity was possibly underestimated.

This material consisted of peripheral blood, taken on day 0 of AZD1222 vaccination. The sequence was collected from an adult in good health. The J gene is TRBJ1-5, the V gene TRBV5-4; 9 positions agree with TRBD1. CDR3 loop: CATTPDRGSNQPQHF. The CDR3 nucleotides are TGTGCCACAACTCCGGACAGGGGTAGCAATCAGCCCCAGCATTTT.